The sequence of this T cell receptor beta chain was determined in a study of T cell responses to AZD1222 COVID-19 vaccine. The overall study: Recipients boosted at about 4 weeks or about 12 weeks are pooled.

The CDR3 is made up of 17 amino acids. Germline CDR1 LGHDT, CDR2 YNNKEL (reference sequence). V was clipped by 1 base and J by 0 bases, with 12 bases between them. TCRdb's table, derived via immunoSEQ multiplex PCR, lists solely in-frame clones and lacks some. The table shows some 140,000 clones, with 88% occurring only once. Source: peripheral blood, taken on day 0 of AZD1222 vaccination. The TCR originated in an adult in good health. The genes are TRBV3-1 (or the pseudogene TRBV3-2) and TRBJ1-4; D is unresolved. The CDR3 here is CASSQVSGASTNEKLFF. The CDR3, as DNA: TGTGCCAGCAGCCAAGTTTCGGGAGCCTCAACTAATGAAAAACTGTTTTTT.